Below, 13 T cell receptor beta chains from the same sample are listed, as sequenced in a study of immune evolution from preneoplasia to lung adenocarcinoma. Using immunoSEQ multiplex PCR, the repertoire was profiled, and TCRdb retains in-frame clones only, with some absent. The table records under 6,500 clones, about 79% of them present only once. Source material: FFPE minimally invasive lung adenocarcinoma tissue. Receptors were obtained from a person aged 60-80 years with lung adenocarcinoma.

The rearrangement uses TRBV30 and TRBJ2-6; D unresolved. The CDR3 length is 12 residues. The germline CDR1 and CDR2 sequences are GTSNPN and SVGIG (reference sequence). V was cut by 1 base and J by 2 bases, with 0 bases left in between. This CDR3 reads CAWSAGANVLTF. Here the CDR3 DNA reads TGTGCCTGGAGTGCTGGGGCCAACGTCCTGACTTTC.

V gene TRBV28 combines with J gene TRBJ2-7; 9 bases map to TRBD2. Germline V lookup: CDR1 MDHEN, CDR2 SYDVKM. J lost 5 bases, V lost 5 bases, and 10 bases had no gene match. The CDR3 spans 15 residues. The CDR3 DNA sequence: TGTGCCAGCAGTCGCCAGGCTAGCGGGATTGACGAGCAGTACTTC. This gives the protein CASSRQASGIDEQYF.

The chain links TRBV7-2 to TRBJ1-3; TRBD1 is a possible D gene (5 bases). Germline CDR1 SGHTA, CDR2 FQGNSA. The CDR3 loop spans 15 amino acids. Trimming shortened V by 1 base and J by 0 bases, and 7 bases separated the two germline ends. CDR3 DNA: TGTGCCAGCAGCTTAGACAGGAGCTCTGGAAACACCATATATTTT. It is translated as CASSLDRSSGNTIYF.

The CDR3 bases are TGTGCCAGCAGCCGTACAATTTGGGGATCCTACGAGCAGTACTTC. Protein product: CASSRTIWGSYEQYF. The gene calls are TRBV6-5 and TRBJ2-7, with unresolved D. V lost 6 bases, J lost 1 base, and 16 bases lay in between. This CDR3 has 15 residues. Germline CDR1 reads MNHEY; CDR2 reads SVGAGI.

This clone showed up just a few times. The chain has TRBV6-4 and TRBJ2-2; 7 bases agree with TRBD1. Germline CDR1 MRHNA, CDR2 SNTAGT. The CDR3 is 21 amino acids. After removal of 0 bases from V and 0 bases from J, the junction contained 16 bases not matched to a gene. The CDR3 reads CASSDSFSSTARGPNTGELFF. As DNA, the CDR3 is TGTGCCAGCAGTGACTCTTTTAGTTCTACGGCTAGGGGGCCGAACACCGGGGAGCTGTTTTTT.

This clone showed up just a few times. This rearrangement joins TRBV5-1 to TRBJ2-7; possibly TRBD2 for D (6 bases). The germline V gene encodes CDR1 SGHRS and CDR2 YFSETQ. V lost 5 bases and J 4 bases, leaving 19 bases between the germline ends. This CDR3 has 15 amino acids. The CDR3 loop is CASRVFWREGYEQYF. The CDR3 DNA sequence: TGCGCCAGCAGGGTCTTCTGGCGGGAAGGGTACGAGCAGTACTTC.

The chain joins TRBV5-4 to TRBJ2-3; no definite D call. This CDR3 spans 15 amino acids. CDR1 is SGHNT, CDR2 YYREEE, per germline (reference sequence). Trimming took 1 base from V and 3 from J, leaving 12 bases between them. CDR3 amino acids: CASSLMDLGTDTQYF. CDR3 nucleotide sequence: TGTGCCAGCAGCTTGATGGATCTGGGAACAGATACGCAGTATTTT.

This chain connects TRBV4-2 to TRBJ1-2; 9 nucleotides line up with TRBD1. J was trimmed by 6 bases and V by 4 bases; bases with no gene match: 9. The CDR3 loop spans 15 amino acids. CDR1 and CDR2 from the germline V gene are LGHNA and YNFKEQ. The CDR3 DNA sequence: TGTGCCAGCAGCCCCGGGACAGGGCCACCAAATGGCTACACCTTC. This encodes CASSPGTGPPNGYTF.

This clone has a single count. The same CDR3 arises from other DNA sequences in this sample as well. This CDR3 reads CASSDGLAGSTDTQYF. In DNA form, the CDR3 reads TGCGCCAGCAGTGACGGGCTAGCGGGCTCCACAGATACGCAGTATTTT. This chain links TRBV10-1 with TRBJ2-3, with 8 bases identical to TRBD2. Germline trimming cut 3 bases from V and 2 bases from J; bases unmatched to any gene: 7. This CDR3 is 16 amino acids long. Germline V gene data show CDR1 as WNHNN and CDR2 as SYGVQD (reference sequence).

The rearrangement links TRBV18 to TRBJ1-2; tentatively, D is TRBD1 (5 bases). This CDR3 is built from 15 residues. Germline loops: CDR1 KGHSH, CDR2 LQKENI. Between the trimmed V and J ends, which lost 6 bases and 3 bases, there was a span of 17 bases. CDR3 coding DNA: TGTGCCAGCTCCGTCTTCTCCCGGGACCACTATGGCTACACCTTC. Residues: CASSVFSRDHYGYTF.

The V and J genes are TRBV4-1 and TRBJ1-5; a possible D gene is TRBD1 (5 bases). CDR3 length: 15 amino acids. V was pared by 1 base and J by 1 base, with 8 bases between. The germline CDR1 and CDR2 sequences are MGHRA and YSYEKL. Written as DNA, the CDR3 is TGCGCCAGCAGCCAAGTCAGGGAAAGCAATCAGCCCCAGCATTTT. It is translated as CASSQVRESNQPQHF.

The sample holds a few counts of this clone. The rearrangement joins TRBV7-3 to TRBJ2-3, with 8 bases that match TRBD1. This CDR3 has 16 residues. The V gene's germline CDR1 is SGHTA and CDR2 FQGTGA. V lost 5 bases to trimming and J lost 2 bases; unmatched junction nucleotides: 9. The CDR3 coding sequence is TGTGCCAGCAGCGCAATAACAGGGGGAGTCACAGATACGCAGTATTTT. Amino acid sequence: CASSAITGGVTDTQYF. Looking up the rest from reference TRBV7-3 and TRBJ2-3 gives the full variable domain: GAGVSQTPSNKVTEKGKYVELRCDPISGHTALYWYRQSLGQGPEFLIYFQGTGAADDSGLPNDRFFAVRPEGSVSTLKIQRTERGDSAVYLCASSAITGGVTDTQYFGPGTRLTVL.

This chain connects TRBV20-1 to TRBJ2-5, with unresolved D. The DNA end is more similar to TRBJ2-7, so the J call may be wrong. Germline CDR1 reads DFQATT; CDR2 reads SNEGSKA (reference sequence). This CDR3 comprises 11 residues. The CDR3 DNA reads as TGCAGTGCTAGGGCCTTCTACGAGCAGTACTTC. Translating gives CSARAFYEQYF.